This T cell receptor beta chain is from a study of T cell changes during pregnancy in multiple sclerosis. Assay: immunoSEQ multiplex PCR; the TCRdb copy retains only in-frame clones and omits some. This sample yields about 26,000 clones, of which 75% to 90% are seen a single time; 16% belongs to the top ten. This CDR3 contains 12 residues. V was pared by 4 bases and J by 4 bases, with 9 bases between. Germline CDR1 SGHKS, CDR2 YYEKEE (reference sequence). Sequencing used CD8+ T cells from peripheral blood mononuclear cells, obtained in the second trimester of pregnancy. The receptor comes from a female donor with multiple sclerosis, enrolled in a pregnancy study. The V gene is TRBV5-5, the J gene TRBJ2-7, with D tentatively TRBD1 (6 bases). Here the CDR3 reads CASSPDRYEQYF. CDR3 nucleotide sequence: TGTGCCAGCAGCCCCGACAGGTACGAGCAGTACTTC.